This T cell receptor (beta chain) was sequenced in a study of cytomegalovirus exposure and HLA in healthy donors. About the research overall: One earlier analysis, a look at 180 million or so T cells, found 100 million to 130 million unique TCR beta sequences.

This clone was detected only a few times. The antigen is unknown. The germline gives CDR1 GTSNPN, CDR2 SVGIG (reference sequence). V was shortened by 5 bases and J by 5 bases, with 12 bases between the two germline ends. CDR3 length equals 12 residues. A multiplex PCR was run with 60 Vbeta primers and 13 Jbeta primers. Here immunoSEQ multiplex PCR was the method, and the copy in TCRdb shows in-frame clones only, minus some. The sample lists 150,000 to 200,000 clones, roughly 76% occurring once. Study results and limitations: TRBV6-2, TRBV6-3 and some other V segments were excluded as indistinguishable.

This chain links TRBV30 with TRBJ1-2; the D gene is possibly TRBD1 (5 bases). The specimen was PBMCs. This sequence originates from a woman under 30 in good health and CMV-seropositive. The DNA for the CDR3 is TGTGCCTGGGCAACGACAGCGTATGGCTACACCTTC. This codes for CAWATTAYGYTF.